These 25 T cell receptor beta chains share one sample of origin, sequenced in a study of T cell repertoires in cytomegalovirus infection. Using its own MiXCR run on the reads, TCRdb lists one record per CDR3 protein. In the table there are 680,000 or so distinct CDR3 sequences, 35% to 45% of which are singletons. Input material: PBMCs. The receptors here all came from a human donor in good health (CMV status not recorded). Some clones in this sample may be carry-over from other donors' samples.

This chain links TRBV2 with TRBJ2-2; 7 bases fit TRBD2. The length of the CDR3 is 16 residues. The V and J ends lost 4 bases and 0 bases, in that order; junction bases with no gene match: 5. Germline V gives CDR1 SNHLY, CDR2 FYNNEI. CDR3 nucleotide sequence: TGTGCCAGCAGTGGGGGGGGTTCGGCGAACACCGGGGAGCTGTTTTTT. Its protein product is CASSGGGSANTGELFF. Supplemented by reference TRBV2 and TRBJ2-2, the full variable domain reads EPEVTQTPSHQVTQMGQEVILRCVPISNHLYFYWYRQILGQKVEFLVSFYNNEISEKSEIFDDQFSVERPDGSNFTLKIRSTKLEDSAMYFCASSGGGSANTGELFFGEGSRLTVL.

Within the sample, this clonotype is medium-sized. The chain combines TRBV7-2 with TRBJ1-5; TRBD1 might be the D (6 bases). With 5 bases removed from V and 2 bases from J, the gap between germline ends came to 13 bases. Germline V CDR1 and CDR2: SGHTA, FQGNSA. The CDR3 covers 15 residues. The CDR3 is CASSPNTGRNQPQHF. CDR3 DNA sequence: TGTGCCAGCAGCCCCAATACAGGGCGCAATCAGCCCCAGCATTTT.

This clonotype was counted between two and nine times. The rearrangement uses TRBV7-2 and TRBJ2-3; 9 bases match TRBD2. Looked up from germline, CDR1 is SGHTA and CDR2 is FQGNSA. CDR3 length: 16 residues. V lost 0 bases to trimming and J lost 2 bases; unmatched junction nucleotides: 3. CDR3 nucleotides: TGTGCCAGCAGCTTAGCTAGCGGGAGAGTCACAGATACGCAGTATTTT. This translates into CASSLASGRVTDTQYF.

This clonotype was recorded a few times. The chain couples TRBV6-1 to TRBJ2-7; D is possibly TRBD1 or TRBD2 (5 bases each). Trimming took off 4 bases at V and 3 bases at J, with 10 bases between the two ends. Germline CDR1 is MNHNS and CDR2 is SASEGT. This CDR3 region has 13 residues. CDR3 amino acids: CASSVGDHYEQYF. CDR3 sequence (DNA): TGTGCCAGCAGTGTGGGGGACCACTACGAGCAGTACTTC.

This clonotype has only one observation. The chain is built from TRBV6-5 and TRBJ2-3, with 7 bases fitting TRBD2. Germline V lookup: CDR1 MNHEY, CDR2 SVGAGI. The CDR3 is made up of 14 amino acids. The V gene end was trimmed by 4 bases and the J gene end by 6 bases; junction bases not matched to a gene: 7. CDR3 sequence reads: CASSSPGGPDTQYF. The CDR3, as DNA: TGTGCCAGCAGTTCCCCGGGAGGTCCGGATACGCAGTATTTT.

The rearrangement joins TRBV11-1 to TRBJ2-5; 7 bases map to TRBD1. CDR1 is SGHAT, CDR2 FQDESV, per germline (reference sequence). With 10 bases clipped from V and 5 bases from J, the junction kept 13 bases outside the gene matches. The CDR3 sequence is 14 residues long. The CDR3 reads CATTGADARETQYF. CDR3 nucleotides: TGTGCCACCACAGGGGCAGACGCCCGGGAGACCCAGTACTTC.

The chain uses TRBV28 and TRBJ2-5; D might be TRBD2 (6 bases). In germline, CDR1 is MDHEN, CDR2 SYDVKM. Trimming pared 3 bases from V and 7 bases from J, leaving 12 bases between. The CDR3 is 13 amino acids. The CDR3 region has the DNA TGTGCCAGCAGTTTGACCCCCGGGGGGACCCAGTACTTC. Translation gives CASSLTPGGTQYF.

This clonotype has only a few counts. The chain links TRBV11-2 to TRBJ2-1; TRBD1 is a possible D gene (6 bases). Trimming took 3 bases from V and 8 from J, leaving 14 bases between them. The germline gives CDR1 SGHAT, CDR2 FQNNGV. The CDR3 totals 14 residues. For the CDR3, the DNA is TGTGCCAGCAGCTTGGTTCAGGGGTCCGATGAGCAGTTCTTC. This codes for CASSLVQGSDEQFF.

This clonotype has only a few counts. This chain connects TRBV27 to TRBJ1-2, with a possible D match to TRBD1 (6 bases). The CDR3 sequence is 16 residues long. Trimming removed 1 base at V and 4 bases at J, with 16 bases between. Germline V gene data show CDR1 as MNHEY and CDR2 as SMNVEV (reference sequence). In DNA form, the CDR3 reads TGTGCCAGCAGTTTATATTCTAGGGACATCGTCTATGGCTACACCTTC. Protein product: CASSLYSRDIVYGYTF.

In its sample, this clonotype was seen a few times. The genes are TRBV30 and TRBJ1-2; D may be TRBD1 (5 bases). This CDR3 has 11 residues. V lost 1 base to trimming and J lost 8 bases, with 8 bases between them. CDR1 is GTSNPN, CDR2 SVGIG, per germline (reference sequence). The CDR3 loop is CAWSATAGYTF. The CDR3 DNA is TGTGCCTGGAGTGCGACAGCAGGCTACACCTTC.

The DNA of the CDR3 is TGTGCCAGCAGCGACAAGCGGGGGGGTAGCACAGATACGCAGTATTTT. This sequence encodes CASSDKRGGSTDTQYF. The chain joins TRBV7-8 to TRBJ2-3, with 10 bases that match TRBD2. V dropped 5 bases and J dropped 0; count of bases not matched to a gene: 5. Germline-derived CDR1 and CDR2 are SGHVS and FQNEAQ. The CDR3 runs 16 residues.

This rearrangement joins TRBV6-5 to TRBJ1-2; 11 bases align to TRBD1. Looked up from germline, CDR1 is MNHEY and CDR2 is SVGAGI. Unmatched junction bases numbered 5, after V lost 2 bases and J lost 6 bases. This CDR3 has 15 residues. CDR3 nucleotide sequence: TGTGCCAGCAGTTACCAGGGACAGGGGGTGGATGGCTACACCTTC. It specifies CASSYQGQGVDGYTF.

This clonotype was counted a few times. J is TRBJ1-2 and V is TRBV4-1, with D uncertain. The CDR3 is 15 amino acids. V lost 3 bases and J 0 bases, leaving 11 bases between the germline ends. Germline CDR1 and CDR2: MGHRA and YSYEKL. This chain's CDR3 is CASSQGPGTNYGYTF. CDR3 in DNA: TGCGCCAGCAGCCAGGGCCCGGGGACTAACTATGGCTACACCTTC.

The J gene is TRBJ2-7, the V gene TRBV4-2; TRBD2 matches 7 bases. The CDR3 totals 15 residues. CDR1 LGHNA and CDR2 YNFKEQ come from the germline V gene. V shed 0 bases, J shed 3 bases, and the junction held 5 bases outside the gene matches. CDR3 bases: TGTGCCAGCAGCCAAGATTGGGAGGGGAACTACGAGCAGTACTTC. Protein product: CASSQDWEGNYEQYF.

Notes on this clonotype: The CDR3 end shows no conserved phenylalanine or tryptophan, and so a read error is likely. The genes are TRBV12-5 and TRBJ1-2; maybe TRBD1 (6 bases). The CDR3 covers 15 residues. Trimming shortened V by 4 bases and J by 4 bases, and 16 bases separated the two germline ends. Germline V gene lookup returns CDR1 LGHNT and CDR2 FRNRAP. The CDR3 reads CASGSGATPFYGYTC. The CDR3 region has the DNA TGTGCTAGTGGTTCGGGGGCGACGCCTTTCTATGGCTACACCTGC.

This clonotype was picked up a small number of times. The chain employs TRBV12-3 or TRBV12-4 and TRBJ1-5; 7 bases fit TRBD1. V gave up 3 bases and J gave up 9 bases; unmatched junction bases: 11. CDR3 length: 15 residues. DNA of the CDR3: TGTGCCAGCAGTTTGAGGGGGCCTGCACATGTGCCCCAGCATTTT. Translation gives CASSLRGPAHVPQHF.

The table lists this clonotype with many counts. The chain uses TRBV6-1 and TRBJ2-2; D is ambiguous. Trimming removed 6 bases from V and 6 bases from J, with 8 bases in between. CDR1 and CDR2 from the germline V gene are MNHNS and SASEGT. The CDR3 has 12 amino acids. For the CDR3, the DNA is TGTGCCAGCAGCTCAGATTCCGGGGAGCTGTTTTTT. Translating gives CASSSDSGELFF.

The V gene is TRBV28, the J gene TRBJ1-2; D is possibly TRBD1 (5 bases). CDR1 and CDR2 from the germline V gene are MDHEN and SYDVKM. The V gene lost 5 bases and the J gene lost 1 base, with 11 bases spanning the gap. This CDR3 region has 14 residues. CDR3: CASSQGVINYGYTF. The CDR3 coding sequence is TGTGCCAGCAGTCAAGGGGTTATTAACTATGGCTACACCTTC.

A few counts support this clonotype. This chain connects TRBV4-1 to TRBJ2-7; no clear D. The germline V gene has CDR1 MGHRA and CDR2 YSYEKL. V was trimmed by 1 base and J by 3 bases, leaving 13 bases between them. The CDR3 runs 15 residues. The CDR3 sequence is CASSQGPTELYEQYF. The CDR3 nucleotides read TGCGCCAGCAGCCAAGGCCCAACTGAGCTCTACGAGCAGTACTTC.

This sequence joins TRBV20-1 and TRBJ1-3, with D maybe TRBD1 (5 bases). The length of the CDR3 is 13 residues. CDR1 and CDR2 (germline): DFQATT, SNEGSKA (reference sequence). V shed 6 bases and J shed 2 bases, with 11 bases lying between them. The CDR3 region is CSAPGGAGNTIYF. In DNA form, the CDR3 reads TGCAGTGCGCCGGGGGGGGCTGGAAACACCATATATTTT.

Concerning this clonotype: Relative to the germline gene, one junction end is altered; a read error may explain this. This sequence joins TRBV15 and TRBJ2-2; 8 nucleotides agree with TRBD1. This CDR3 has 14 amino acids. Germline V gene lookup returns CDR1 LNHNV and CDR2 YYDKDF (reference sequence). The CDR3 loop is CAISSNRGIGELLF. DNA for the CDR3: TGTGCCATCAGCAGCAACAGGGGGATCGGTGAGCTGTTATTT. Complete variable domain (other parts from reference TRBV15 and TRBJ2-2): DAMVIQNPRYQVTQFGKPVTLSCSQTLNHNVMYWYQQKSSQAPKLLFHYYDKDFNNEADTPDNFQSRRPNTSFCFLDIRSPGLGDTAMYLCAISSNRGIGELLFGEGSRLTVL.

V gene TRBV5-6 combines with J gene TRBJ2-7, with 9 positions matching TRBD1. Germline CDR1 is SGHDT and CDR2 is YYEEEE. This CDR3 is built from 17 residues. The J segment lost 6 bases and the V segment lost 5 bases, leaving 18 bases of the junction unmatched. Here the CDR3 DNA reads TGTGCCAGCAGACTTCTTTACCGGGACAGGGTATATTCCGAGCAGTACTTC. Encoded protein: CASRLLYRDRVYSEQYF.

The gene calls are TRBV6-2 or TRBV6-3 and TRBJ2-1, with 9 bases that match TRBD2. There are 14 residues in the CDR3. Germline V gives CDR1 MNHEY, CDR2 SVGEGT. V dropped 6 bases and J dropped 9; count of bases not matched to a gene: 9. CDR3 loop: CASSGGRAVAEQFF. CDR3 bases: TGTGCCAGCAGCGGCGGGAGGGCCGTCGCTGAGCAGTTCTTC.

The chain uses TRBV19 and TRBJ2-2; TRBD2 agrees at 8 bases. Germline V lookup: CDR1 LNHDA, CDR2 SQIVND (reference sequence). The V segment lost 5 bases and the J segment 4 bases; nucleotides outside the gene matches: 6. The length of the CDR3 is 15 residues. CDR3 in DNA: TGTGCCAGTAGTTGGACTGCGGGAGGCACCGGGGAGCTGTTTTTT. Protein: CASSWTAGGTGELFF.

This clonotype appeared many times. This chain links TRBV7-6 with TRBJ1-1, with TRBD1 matching 10 bases. Germline loops: CDR1 SGHVS, CDR2 FNYEAQ. Germline trimming cut 5 bases from V and 5 bases from J; bases unmatched to any gene: 2. This CDR3 comprises 13 residues. CDR3: CASSGTGVTEAFF. The CDR3 DNA reads as TGTGCCAGCAGCGGGACAGGGGTAACTGAAGCTTTCTTT.